These 2 T cell receptor beta chains share one sample of origin, sequenced in a study of shared clonotypes between healthy human individuals. Produced via immunoSEQ multiplex PCR; TCRdb's table is partial and in-frame only. The sample lists 760,000 or so clones; approximately 96% were seen once. Terminally differentiated effector memory CD45RA+ cells were left out of the naive CD8 fraction, which was CD45RO-negative and positively selected for CCR7. The specimen was naive CD8+ T cells sorted from blood. The receptors shown here come from a man in his thirties or forties in good health.

The rearrangement joins TRBV7-6 to TRBJ2-5; maybe TRBD1 (5 bases). This CDR3 contains 17 residues. Germline V CDR1 and CDR2: SGHVS, FNYEAQ. V was trimmed by 1 base and J by 5 bases, leaving 20 bases between them. As DNA, the CDR3 is TGTGCCAGCAGCTTAGAGCCACAGGCTAGTTTTCTGGAGACCCAGTACTTC. Translated, it gives CASSLEPQASFLETQYF.

This chain joins TRBV6-5 and TRBJ2-1, with D unresolved. Germline loops: CDR1 MNHEY, CDR2 SVGAGI. The CDR3 runs to 14 residues. The germline V and J ends were trimmed by 10 bases and 3 bases, with 16 bases remaining between them. CDR3 DNA: TGTGCCACCACCCCCGGCGGTCGCTACAATGAGCAGTTCTTC. Amino acids: CATTPGGRYNEQFF.